This T cell receptor (beta chain) was identified in a study of radiation and T cells in renal cell carcinoma. As to time point: baseline pretreatment blood. Specified treatment: 15 Gy SBRT to primary tumor, nephrectomy 4 weeks later. The tumor was a clear cell renal cell carcinoma. Generated by immunoSEQ multiplex PCR, the TCRdb table keeps only in-frame clones and is missing some. This table has 110,000 to 150,000 clones, more than 70% appearing once. The specimen was blood, collected from a patient whose treatment included radiotherapy and nephrectomy. The source of this sequence is a woman aged 45-65 years with renal cell carcinoma.

The chain's CDR3 is CASSLGGGNYGYTF. The CDR3 nucleotides are TGTGCCAGCAGCTTAGGAGGCGGGAACTATGGCTACACCTTC. The rearrangement uses TRBV11-2 and TRBJ1-2, with D unclear. The germline V gene encodes CDR1 SGHAT and CDR2 FQNNGV. The length of the CDR3 is 14 residues. V was pared by 1 base and J by 2 bases, with 8 bases between. Supplemented by reference TRBV11-2 and TRBJ1-2, the full variable domain reads EAGVAQSPRYKIIEKRQSVAFWCNPISGHATLYWYQQILGQGPKLLIQFQNNGVVDDSQLPKDRFSAERLKGVDSTLKIQPAKLEDSAVYLCASSLGGGNYGYTFGSGTRLTVV.